These 8 T cell receptor beta chains were sequenced from one sample in a study of monozygotic twins with inflammatory bowel disease. TCRdb processed the 5' RACE reads again and assigns one entry to each CDR3 protein, with no DNA. The listing contains about 380,000 distinct CDR3 sequences. The material sequenced was blood. These receptors were obtained from a human donor with ulcerative colitis or Crohn's disease, or a healthy co-twin of an affected twin (not recorded which).

The chain combines TRBV20-1 with TRBJ2-3. The CDR3 spans 13 residues. CDR1 and CDR2 (germline): DFQATT, SNEGSKA (reference sequence). The CDR3 reads CSASGTSTDTQYF.

The genes are TRBV20-1 and TRBJ2-3; TCRdb's D gene call, TRBD2, goes unchecked for lack of DNA. Germline V lookup: CDR1 DFQATT, CDR2 SNEGSKA (reference sequence). There are 17 residues in the CDR3. CDR3 residues: CSAPGLAGGLGTDTQYF.

The J gene is TRBJ2-7, the V gene TRBV7-9. The CDR3 extends over 14 amino acids. Germline assignment: CDR1 SEHNR and CDR2 FQNEAQ (reference sequence). CDR3: CASSFAGRTYEQYF.

The rearrangement links TRBV20-1 to TRBJ2-7; the D call of TRBD1 rests on TCRdb alone, since no DNA is present to check it. CDR1 and CDR2 from the germline V gene are DFQATT and SNEGSKA (reference sequence). This CDR3 spans 14 amino acids. The CDR3 protein is CSAERTGTFYEQYF.

The V gene is TRBV30, the J gene TRBJ1-1. In germline, CDR1 is GTSNPN, CDR2 SVGIG (reference sequence). CDR3 size: 11 residues. The CDR3: CAWSAGLRAFF.

The chain uses TRBV19 and TRBJ2-6; the D call of TRBD1 rests on TCRdb alone, since no DNA is present to check it. The length of the CDR3 is 16 residues. Germline V gene lookup returns CDR1 LNHDA and CDR2 SQIVND (reference sequence). The CDR3 spells CASSSQGNSGANVLTF.

The chain links TRBV7-2 to TRBJ2-7. There are 13 residues in the CDR3. Germline CDR1 reads SGHTA; CDR2 reads FQGNSA. The CDR3: CASSLVSIAEQYF.

The chain recombines TRBV5-1 with TRBJ2-2; TCRdb's D call of TRBD1 is untestable without DNA. Germline V CDR1 and CDR2: SGHRS, YFSETQ. The CDR3 runs 16 residues. Here the CDR3 reads CASSETGAANTGELFF.